This note documents a single T cell receptor beta chain sequence. The target antigen is unknown. This CDR3 has 16 residues. Losses at the gene ends were 1 base for V and 0 bases for J; bases not matched to a gene: 7. Germline V gives CDR1 SQVTM, CDR2 ANQGSEA. These data belong to a study of T-cell reconstitution after alpha-beta-depleted transplantation in children. Findings and limits, study-wide: Several hundred expanded graft clones reportedly gave rise to the alpha-beta T cells present about two months after transplant. Some patients showed high day-60 TCRbeta diversity, which derived from surviving recipient T cells and thymic progenitors. The authors attributed T-cell counts and diversity one year after transplant mostly to newly produced T cells.

During its preparation, the TCRbeta library received unique molecular identifiers. From the PCR reads, TCRdb called clonotypes with MiXCR, one entry per CDR3 protein. The data contain about 980,000 distinct CDR3 sequences, about 31% of them seen just once; the ten biggest clones take up about 28%. V and J are TRBV29-1 and TRBJ2-3, with 7 bases matching TRBD2. The sequencing here drew on PBMCs, mostly from graft donor cells, taken 360 days after TCRalphabeta/CD19-depleted stem cell transplant. This sequence was found in a boy younger than two who had a stem cell transplant for SCID, so the T cells may come from the graft donor. The CDR3 DNA reads TGCAGCGTTGAAGTTAGCGGGCTCCCTAGCACAGATACGCAGTATTTT. This encodes CSVEVSGLPSTDTQYF.